These 6 T cell receptor beta chains share one sample of origin, sequenced in a study of cytomegalovirus exposure and HLA in healthy donors. 13 Jbeta primers and 60 Vbeta primers were used for the PCR. Sequencing used immunoSEQ multiplex PCR; TCRdb keeps in-frame clones, though not all of them. The data contain tens of thousands of clones, approximately 72% of them singletons. What was sequenced was PBMCs. The source of these receptors is a man aged 50 or older in good health and CMV-seropositive.

This clone was recorded a few times. The chain couples TRBV19 to TRBJ1-2; tentatively, D is TRBD1 (5 bases). V was clipped by 7 bases and J by 4 bases, with 16 bases between them. Per germline, CDR1 LNHDA and CDR2 SQIVND (reference sequence). The CDR3 contains 14 residues. CDR3 DNA sequence: TGTGCCAGTACCCCCTCCGACAGAGCCTATGGCTACACCTTC. Protein sequence: CASTPSDRAYGYTF.

The chain couples TRBV30 to TRBJ1-6; D possibly corresponds to TRBD1 (5 bases). V was shortened by 1 base and J by 15 bases, with 19 bases between the two germline ends. Germline V CDR1 and CDR2: GTSNPN, SVGIG (reference sequence). This CDR3 is built from 14 residues. The CDR3 sequence is CAWSGKGPTLLLHF. CDR3 nucleotides: TGTGCCTGGAGTGGAAAGGGGCCTACTCTCCTCCTCCACTTT.

This clone was counted a few times. This sequence joins TRBV30 and TRBJ1-2; 7 bases are a match to TRBD1. The CDR3 length is 13 residues. CDR1 is GTSNPN and CDR2 is SVGIG in the germline V gene (reference sequence). V shed 2 bases and J 4 bases; nucleotides not matched to a gene: 4. The CDR3 DNA is TGTGCCTGGAGTCGGGACAGACCCTATGGCTACACCTTC. Translating gives CAWSRDRPYGYTF.

The table lists this clone with a count of one. The V call is TRBV30, the J call TRBJ1-2, with D possibly matching TRBD1 (6 bases). The CDR3 totals 14 residues. CDR1 and CDR2 (germline): GTSNPN, SVGIG (reference sequence). The V gene lost 4 bases and the J gene lost 8 bases, with 20 bases spanning the gap. The CDR3 DNA is TGTGCCTGGAAATCCCTGGGGGGGGCGCCCGGCTACACCTTC. It yields the protein CAWKSLGGAPGYTF.

The chain recombines TRBV5-1 with TRBJ2-7; 9 positions match TRBD1. Germline V CDR1 and CDR2: SGHRS, YFSETQ. The CDR3 loop spans 15 amino acids. J gave up 3 bases and V 3 bases, and 7 bases lay outside the gene matches. The DNA for the CDR3 is TGCGCCAGCAGCTCAGGGGACAGGGTGGGCTACGAGCAGTACTTC. Translation: CASSSGDRVGYEQYF.

This clone occurred a few times. An end of the junction differs from the germline gene, which may be a read error. The chain combines TRBV15 with TRBJ1-4, with TRBD1 identical over 7 bases. The CDR3 runs 15 residues. Germline V gene lookup returns CDR1 LNHNV and CDR2 YYDKDF (reference sequence). CDR3 nucleotide sequence: TGTGCCAACAGCAGCGAGGGACAGCATAATGAAAAACTGTTTTTT. This codes for CANSSEGQHNEKLFF.